Presented here are 6 T cell receptor beta chains from one specimen sequenced in a study of glioma-infiltrating T cells. Amplification of TCR alpha and beta CDR3 regions from RNA used iRepertoire nested multiplex PCR. From the multiplex PCR reads, TCRdb called clonotypes with MiXCR, one entry per CDR3 protein. The sample carries around 350,000 distinct CDR3 sequences, 41% recorded once. The sample taken for sequencing was glioma tissue, nonneoplastic brain tissue, or PBMCs (not recorded which). The receptors were sampled from a human donor with low-grade glioma or glioblastoma, undergoing nonglioma brain surgery, or in good health (not recorded which).

Many counts were recorded for this clonotype. The J gene is TRBJ1-5, the V gene TRBV28; D is possibly TRBD1 (5 bases). Germline V gene sequence: CDR1 MDHEN, CDR2 SYDVKM. V lost 8 bases and J lost 2, with 10 bases in between. The CDR3 has 13 amino acids. CDR3 DNA sequence: TGTGCCAGCGAATGGGACCGCAATCAGCCCCAGCATTTT. Translation gives CASEWDRNQPQHF. Supplemented by reference TRBV28 and TRBJ1-5, the full variable domain reads DVKVTQSSRYLVKRTGEKVFLECVQDMDHENMFWYRQDPGLGLRLIYFSYDVKMKEKGDIPEGYSVSREKKERFSLILESASTNQTSMYLCASEWDRNQPQHFGDGTRLSIL.

This chain links TRBV28 with TRBJ2-7, with TRBD1 as a possible D gene (6 bases). The CDR3 is 14 amino acids. Germline assignment: CDR1 MDHEN and CDR2 SYDVKM. With 2 bases removed from V and 4 bases from J, the gap between germline ends came to 12 bases. CDR3 sequence: CASSLRAGEYEQYF. The CDR3, as DNA: TGTGCCAGCAGTTTAAGAGCAGGGGAGTACGAGCAGTACTTC.

The chain couples TRBV18 to TRBJ1-1, with D uncertain. V was pared by 3 bases and J by 1 base, with 9 bases between. CDR3 size: 14 residues. CDR1 is KGHSH and CDR2 is LQKENI in the germline V gene. In DNA form, the CDR3 reads TGTGCCAGCTCACCCTTGGCGAGGAACACTGAAGCTTTCTTT. It specifies CASSPLARNTEAFF.

CDR3 sequence: CATGQGFQETQYF. The CDR3 DNA is TGCGCCACTGGACAGGGCTTCCAAGAGACCCAGTACTTC. V is TRBV4-1 and J is TRBJ2-5; 8 bases match TRBD1. The CDR3 sequence is 13 residues long. Losses at the gene ends were 10 bases for V and 1 base for J; bases not matched to a gene: 5. Germline V CDR1 and CDR2: MGHRA, YSYEKL.

V usage is TRBV5-4 and J usage is TRBJ2-5, with no clear D. The germline V gene has CDR1 SGHNT and CDR2 YYREEE (reference sequence). V was pared by 4 bases and J by 1 base, with 17 bases between. The CDR3 sequence is 16 residues long. The CDR3 here is CASSLRWAEGQETQYF. The CDR3 DNA follows: TGTGCCAGCAGCCTGAGGTGGGCAGAAGGCCAAGAGACCCAGTACTTC.

Comments on this clonotype: It may be a read error: a sequence one base away is much more abundant. This CDR3 reads CAGQTSSDTQYF. In DNA form, the CDR3 reads TGTGCCGGCCAGACTAGTTCAGATACGCAGTATTTT. V and J are TRBV6-5 and TRBJ2-3, with a possible D match to TRBD2 (6 bases). CDR3 size: 12 residues. With 11 bases removed from V and 4 bases from J, the gap between germline ends came to 13 bases. In germline, CDR1 is MNHEY, CDR2 SVGAGI.